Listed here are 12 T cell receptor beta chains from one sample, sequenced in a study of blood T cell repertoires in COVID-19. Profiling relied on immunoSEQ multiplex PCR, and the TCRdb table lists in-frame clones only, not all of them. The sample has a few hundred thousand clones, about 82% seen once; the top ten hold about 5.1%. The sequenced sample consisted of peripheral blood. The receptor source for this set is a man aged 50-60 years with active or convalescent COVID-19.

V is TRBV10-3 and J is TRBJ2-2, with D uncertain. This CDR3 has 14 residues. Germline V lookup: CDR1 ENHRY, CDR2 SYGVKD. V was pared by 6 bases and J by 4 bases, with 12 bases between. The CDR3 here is CAIRNLGITGELFF. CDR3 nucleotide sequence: TGTGCCATCAGAAACCTAGGTATCACCGGGGAGCTGTTTTTT.

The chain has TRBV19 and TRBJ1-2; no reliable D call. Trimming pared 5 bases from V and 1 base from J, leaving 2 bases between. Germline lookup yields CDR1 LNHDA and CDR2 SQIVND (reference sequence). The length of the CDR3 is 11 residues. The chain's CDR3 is CASSRNYGYTF. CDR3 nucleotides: TGTGCCAGTAGTCGTAACTATGGCTACACCTTC. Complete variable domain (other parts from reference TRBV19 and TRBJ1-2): DGGITQSPKYLFRKEGQNVTLSCEQNLNHDAMYWYRQDPGQGLRLIYYSQIVNDFQKGDIAEGYSVSREKKESFPLTVTSAQKNPTAFYLCASSRNYGYTFGSGTRLTVV.

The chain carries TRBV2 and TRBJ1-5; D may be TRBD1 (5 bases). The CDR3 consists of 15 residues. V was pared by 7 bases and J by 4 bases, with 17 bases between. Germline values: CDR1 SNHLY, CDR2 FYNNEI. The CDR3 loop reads CASTQGLSENQPQHF. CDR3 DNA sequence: TGTGCCAGCACGCAGGGATTGTCCGAAAATCAGCCCCAGCATTTT.

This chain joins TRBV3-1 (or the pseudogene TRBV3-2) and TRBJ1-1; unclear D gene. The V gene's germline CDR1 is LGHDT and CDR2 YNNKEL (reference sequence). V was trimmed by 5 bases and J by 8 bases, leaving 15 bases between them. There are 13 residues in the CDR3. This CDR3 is CASSRSRDAEAFF. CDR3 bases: TGTGCCAGCAGCAGATCGAGGGATGCGGAAGCTTTCTTT.

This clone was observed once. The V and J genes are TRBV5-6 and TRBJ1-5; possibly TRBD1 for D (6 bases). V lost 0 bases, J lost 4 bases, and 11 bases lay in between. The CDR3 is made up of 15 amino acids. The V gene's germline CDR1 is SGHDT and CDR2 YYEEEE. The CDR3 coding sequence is TGTGCCAGCAGCTTGGGTGCGGGGGCAAATCAGCCCCAGCATTTT. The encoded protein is CASSLGAGANQPQHF.

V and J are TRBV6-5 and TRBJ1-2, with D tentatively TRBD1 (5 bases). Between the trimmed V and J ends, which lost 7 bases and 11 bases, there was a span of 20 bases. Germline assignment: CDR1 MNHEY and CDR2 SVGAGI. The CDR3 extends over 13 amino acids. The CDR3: CASKFWEGSGYTF. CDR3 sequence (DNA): TGTGCCAGCAAATTCTGGGAGGGATCAGGGTACACCTTC.

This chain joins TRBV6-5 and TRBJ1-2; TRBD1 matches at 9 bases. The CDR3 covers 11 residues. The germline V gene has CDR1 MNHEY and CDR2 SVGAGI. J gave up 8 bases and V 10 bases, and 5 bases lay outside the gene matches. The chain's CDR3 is CATGQGGGYTF. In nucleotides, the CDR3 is TGTGCCACGGGACAGGGTGGGGGCTACACCTTC.

CDR3 protein: CASSPLGAGGRTDTQYF. For the CDR3, the DNA is TGTGCCAGCAGCCCCCTTGGGGCGGGAGGGCGCACAGATACGCAGTATTTT. This chain joins TRBV21-1 and TRBJ2-3; the DNA was not compared with TRBD2, the D call given in the table. TRBV21-1 is described as a pseudogene. The CDR3 consists of 17 residues.

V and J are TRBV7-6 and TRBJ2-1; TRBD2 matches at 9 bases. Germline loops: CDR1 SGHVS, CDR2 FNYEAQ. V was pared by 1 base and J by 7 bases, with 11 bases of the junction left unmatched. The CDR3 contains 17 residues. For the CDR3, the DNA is TGTGCCAGCAGCTTAGGGGGGGGTAGCGGGAGTCGAAATGAGCAGTTCTTC. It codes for CASSLGGGSGSRNEQFF. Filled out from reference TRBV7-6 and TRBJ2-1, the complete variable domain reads GAGVSQSPRYKVTKRGQDVALRCDPISGHVSLYWYRQALGQGPEFLTYFNYEAQQDKSGLPNDRFSAERPEGSISTLTIQRTEQRDSAMYRCASSLGGGSGSRNEQFFGPGTRLTVL.

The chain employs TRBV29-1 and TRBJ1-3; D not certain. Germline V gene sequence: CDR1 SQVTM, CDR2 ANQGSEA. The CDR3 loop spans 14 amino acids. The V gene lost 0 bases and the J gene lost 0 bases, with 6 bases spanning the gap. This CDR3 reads CSVEDPSSGNTIYF. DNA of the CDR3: TGCAGCGTTGAAGACCCGAGCTCTGGAAACACCATATATTTT.

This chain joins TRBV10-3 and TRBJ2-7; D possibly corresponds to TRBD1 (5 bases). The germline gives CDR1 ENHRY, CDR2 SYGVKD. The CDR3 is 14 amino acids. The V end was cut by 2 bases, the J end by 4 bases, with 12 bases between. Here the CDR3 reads CAISEGRGPYEQYF. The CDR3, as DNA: TGTGCCATCAGTGAGGGTAGGGGCCCTTACGAGCAGTACTTC.

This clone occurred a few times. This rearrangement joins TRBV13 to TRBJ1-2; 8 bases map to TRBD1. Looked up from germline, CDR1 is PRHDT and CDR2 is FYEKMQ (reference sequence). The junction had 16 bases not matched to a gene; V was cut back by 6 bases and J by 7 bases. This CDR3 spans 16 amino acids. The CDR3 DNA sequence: TGTGCCAGCAGTTCTAATGACAGGGGAGAGAGTGGTGGCTACACCTTC. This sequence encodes CASSSNDRGESGGYTF.